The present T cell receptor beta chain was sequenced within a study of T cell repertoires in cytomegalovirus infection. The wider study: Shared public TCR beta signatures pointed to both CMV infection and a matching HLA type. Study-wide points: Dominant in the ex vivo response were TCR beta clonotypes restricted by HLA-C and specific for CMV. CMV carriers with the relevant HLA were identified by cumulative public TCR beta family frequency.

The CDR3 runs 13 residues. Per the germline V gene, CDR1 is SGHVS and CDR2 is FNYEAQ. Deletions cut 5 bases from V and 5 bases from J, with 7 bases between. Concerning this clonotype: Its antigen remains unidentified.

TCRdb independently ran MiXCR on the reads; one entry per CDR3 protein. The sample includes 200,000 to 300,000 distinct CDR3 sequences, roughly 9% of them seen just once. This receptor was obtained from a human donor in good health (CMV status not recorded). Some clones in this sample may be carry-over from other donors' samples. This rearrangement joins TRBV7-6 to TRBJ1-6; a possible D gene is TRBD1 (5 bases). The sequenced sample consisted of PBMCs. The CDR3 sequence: CASSAGDNSPLHF. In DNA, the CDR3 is TGTGCCAGCAGCGCGGGGGATAATTCACCCCTCCACTTT.